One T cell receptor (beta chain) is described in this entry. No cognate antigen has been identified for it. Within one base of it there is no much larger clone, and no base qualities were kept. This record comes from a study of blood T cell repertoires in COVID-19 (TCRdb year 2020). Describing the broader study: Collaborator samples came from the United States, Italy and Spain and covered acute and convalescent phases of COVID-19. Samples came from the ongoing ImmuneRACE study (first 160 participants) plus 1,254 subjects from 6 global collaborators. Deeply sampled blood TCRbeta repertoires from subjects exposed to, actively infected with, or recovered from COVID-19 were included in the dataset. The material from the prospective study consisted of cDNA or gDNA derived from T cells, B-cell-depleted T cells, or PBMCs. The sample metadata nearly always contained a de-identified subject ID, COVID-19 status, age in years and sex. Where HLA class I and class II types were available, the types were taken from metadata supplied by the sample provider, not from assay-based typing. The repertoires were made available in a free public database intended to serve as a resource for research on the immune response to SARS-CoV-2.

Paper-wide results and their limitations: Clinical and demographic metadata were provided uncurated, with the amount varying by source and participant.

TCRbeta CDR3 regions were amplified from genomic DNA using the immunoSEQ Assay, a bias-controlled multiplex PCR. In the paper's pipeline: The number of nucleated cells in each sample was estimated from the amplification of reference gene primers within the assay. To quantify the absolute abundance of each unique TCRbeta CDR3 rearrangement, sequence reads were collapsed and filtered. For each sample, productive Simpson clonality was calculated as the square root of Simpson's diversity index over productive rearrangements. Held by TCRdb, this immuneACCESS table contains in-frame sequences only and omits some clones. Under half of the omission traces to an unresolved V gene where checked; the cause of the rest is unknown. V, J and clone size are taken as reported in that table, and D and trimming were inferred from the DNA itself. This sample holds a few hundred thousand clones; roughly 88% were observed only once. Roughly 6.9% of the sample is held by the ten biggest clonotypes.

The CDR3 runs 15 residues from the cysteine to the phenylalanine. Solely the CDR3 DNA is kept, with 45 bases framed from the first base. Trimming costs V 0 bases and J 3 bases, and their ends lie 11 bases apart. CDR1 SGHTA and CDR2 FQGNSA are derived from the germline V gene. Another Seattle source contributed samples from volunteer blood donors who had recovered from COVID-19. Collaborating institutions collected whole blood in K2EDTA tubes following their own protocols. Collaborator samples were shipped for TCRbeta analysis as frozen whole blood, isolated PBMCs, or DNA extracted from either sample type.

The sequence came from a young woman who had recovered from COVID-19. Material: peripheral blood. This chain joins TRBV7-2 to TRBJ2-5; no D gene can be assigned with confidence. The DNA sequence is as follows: TGTGCCAGCAGCTTAGCACACCATCCCGAAGAGACCCAGTACTTC. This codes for CASSLAHHPEETQYF.